The text below deals with one T cell receptor (beta chain). Its antigen is unidentified. V dropped 2 bases and J dropped 3 bases, with 17 bases sitting between them. The germline gives CDR1 SQVTM, CDR2 ANQGSEA. The CDR3 is 15 residues long. After 5'RACE with constant-segment primers, TCR alpha and TCR beta cDNA libraries carrying sample barcodes and UMIs were obtained. In TCRdb, the 5' RACE reads were re-called with MiXCR into one record per CDR3 protein. Altogether approximately 410,000 distinct CDR3 sequences are present, 20% to 30% being singletons, with the ten largest covering 10% to 15%. This sample was taken from a study of T-cell memory formation after mild COVID-19. Looking at the study overall: Largely, the TCR clusters proved donor specific. Overall study findings and caveats: The CD4+ clones that contracted clustered mainly within CM and EM, and the CD8+ clones concentrated in EMRA. The authors left the SARS-CoV-2 specificity of second-wave clones peaking on day 37 unconfirmed.

The chain links TRBV29-1 to TRBJ2-7; D uncertain. Material for sequencing was PBMCs or a T cell subset sorted from them (not recorded which). The sequence was collected from an adult woman who had mild COVID-19 (a few samples of this study predate the infection). Cell type and time point are not known. The CDR3 region has the DNA TGCAGCGTTGAAATCCCCGGCAGACCGAACTACGAGCAGTACTTC. Translating it yields CSVEIPGRPNYEQYF.